This T cell receptor (beta chain) was profiled in a study of T cell responses to AZD1222 COVID-19 vaccine. This clone occurred once. V lost 1 base, J lost 2 bases, and 8 bases lay in between. Germline CDR1 reads GTSNPN; CDR2 reads SVGIG (reference sequence). The CDR3 has 13 amino acids. Profiled with immunoSEQ multiplex PCR; TCRdb holds only in-frame clones, not every one. The sample includes approximately 89,000 clones, about 90% of them seen just once. The material was peripheral blood, obtained on day 0 of MenACWY control vaccination. V is TRBV30 and J is TRBJ2-5; D unclear. This clonotype originated in an adult in good health. This chain's CDR3 is CAWSGSKQETQYF. CDR3 nucleotide sequence: TGTGCCTGGAGTGGTTCAAAGCAAGAGACCCAGTACTTC.